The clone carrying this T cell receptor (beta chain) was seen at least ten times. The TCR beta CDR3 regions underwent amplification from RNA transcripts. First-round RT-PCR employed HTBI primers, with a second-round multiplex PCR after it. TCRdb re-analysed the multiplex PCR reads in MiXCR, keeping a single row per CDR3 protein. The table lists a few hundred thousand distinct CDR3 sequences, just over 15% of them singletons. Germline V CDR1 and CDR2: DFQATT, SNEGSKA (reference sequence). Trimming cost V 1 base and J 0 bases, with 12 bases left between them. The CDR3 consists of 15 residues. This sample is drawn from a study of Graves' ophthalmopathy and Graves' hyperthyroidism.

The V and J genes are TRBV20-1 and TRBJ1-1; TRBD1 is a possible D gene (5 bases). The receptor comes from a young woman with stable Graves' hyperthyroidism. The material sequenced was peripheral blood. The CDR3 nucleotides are TGCAGTGCTAGAGCCTCCGCGGGGGTGAACACTGAAGCTTTCTTT. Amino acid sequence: CSARASAGVNTEAFF.